This passage covers 30 T cell receptor beta chains from one sample sequenced in a study of beta chain features in type 1 diabetes. Every isolated RNA sample was fully reverse transcribed, so sequencing captured expressed TCRB transcripts. Sequencing used immunoSEQ multiplex PCR; TCRdb keeps in-frame clones, though not all of them. The repertoire holds 330,000 or so clones, with roughly a fifth as singletons. The sample taken for sequencing was naive CD4+ T cells from blood. Every receptor here comes from a woman younger than 35 in good health.

V gene TRBV7-3 combines with J gene TRBJ2-3; the match to TRBD2 covers 8 bases. There are 13 residues in the CDR3. Germline V lookup: CDR1 SGHTA, CDR2 FQGTGA. Trimming at V came to 0 bases and at J to 10 bases, leaving 3 bases not matched to a gene. CDR3 DNA: TGTGCCAGCAGCTTAACGCAGCGGGGGTCGCAGTATTTT. This translates into CASSLTQRGSQYF. Full variable domain (missing parts from reference TRBV7-3 and TRBJ2-3): GAGVSQTPSNKVTEKGKYVELRCDPISGHTALYWYRQSLGQGPEFLIYFQGTGAADDSGLPNDRFFAVRPEGSVSTLKIQRTERGDSAVYLCASSLTQRGSQYFGPGTRLTVL.

The rearrangement joins TRBV30 to TRBJ2-7, with TRBD1 matching over 8 bases. Per germline, CDR1 GTSNPN and CDR2 SVGIG (reference sequence). The CDR3 has 12 amino acids. J lost 2 bases, V lost 6 bases, and 3 bases had no gene match. The DNA for the CDR3 is TGTGCCTGTTCAGGGGGCCCCTACGAGCAGTACTTC. Protein: CACSGGPYEQYF.

This clone was counted once. This rearrangement joins TRBV6-5 to TRBJ1-1; D gene unclear. This CDR3 has 12 residues. The V end was cut by 7 bases, the J end by 5 bases, with 11 bases between. Germline CDR1 reads MNHEY; CDR2 reads SVGAGI. CDR3: CASTQAGTEAFF. CDR3 bases: TGTGCCAGCACCCAGGCGGGGACTGAAGCTTTCTTT.

The chain is built from TRBV5-4 and TRBJ2-3; TRBD2 matches 14 bases. J lost 0 bases, V lost 5 bases, and 5 bases had no gene match. CDR1 and CDR2 (germline): SGHNT, YYREEE (reference sequence). CDR3 length: 17 residues. The CDR3 sequence: CASRRLAGGSSTDTQYF. CDR3 nucleotide sequence: TGTGCCAGCAGGAGACTAGCGGGGGGGTCGAGCACAGATACGCAGTATTTT.

This clone was counted between two and nine times. This chain uses TRBV6-1 with TRBJ2-7; D is unresolved. CDR1 is MNHNS, CDR2 SASEGT, per germline. The CDR3 runs 14 residues. V lost 3 bases and J lost 2, with 11 bases in between. CDR3 in amino acids: CASSDLRVTYEQYF. In nucleotides, the CDR3 is TGTGCCAGCAGTGACCTTCGGGTAACCTACGAGCAGTACTTC.

This chain connects TRBV5-1 to TRBJ1-1, with D tentatively TRBD1 (6 bases). Germline CDR1 is SGHRS and CDR2 is YFSETQ. Trimming took 1 base from V and 1 from J, leaving 8 bases between them. The CDR3 sequence is 14 residues long. This CDR3 reads CASSLTGQNTEAFF. CDR3 DNA sequence: TGCGCCAGCAGCTTGACGGGACAGAACACTGAAGCTTTCTTT.

V gene TRBV30 combines with J gene TRBJ2-7, with a weak D call TRBD2 (6 bases). Germline CDR1 and CDR2: GTSNPN and SVGIG (reference sequence). This CDR3 has 14 amino acids. Trimming pared 1 base from V and 8 bases from J, leaving 18 bases between. For the CDR3, the DNA is TGTGCCTGGAGTGCGACTAGGCGGGGTACGCAGCAGTACTTC. Translation gives CAWSATRRGTQQYF.

The chain has TRBV10-3 and TRBJ2-7; the D gene is possibly TRBD1 (7 bases). Trimming left V 5 bases short and J 3 bases short, with 11 bases between. CDR1 and CDR2 (germline): ENHRY, SYGVKD. The CDR3 extends over 13 amino acids. CDR3 sequence reads: CAISIQGGYEQYF. The DNA for the CDR3 is TGTGCCATCAGTATTCAGGGGGGCTACGAGCAGTACTTC.

The chain carries TRBV7-9 and TRBJ1-2, with D hard to call. Germline-derived CDR1 and CDR2 are SEHNR and FQNEAQ (reference sequence). V was trimmed by 5 bases and J by 2 bases, leaving 15 bases between them. The CDR3 runs to 15 residues. The CDR3 nucleotides read TGTGCCAGCAGCCTCCAATACAGATACAACTATGGCTACACCTTC. It codes for CASSLQYRYNYGYTF.

The chain couples TRBV20-1 to TRBJ1-2; no firm D call. This CDR3 spans 11 amino acids. Germline values: CDR1 DFQATT, CDR2 SNEGSKA (reference sequence). V was shortened by 1 base and J by 7 bases, with 7 bases between the two germline ends. The CDR3 coding sequence is TGCAGTGCTAGAGGGACTGCTGGCTACACCTTC. Protein: CSARGTAGYTF.

This sequence joins TRBV13 and TRBJ1-4; unclear D gene. V was shortened by 5 bases and J by 5 bases, with 9 bases between the two germline ends. This CDR3 spans 13 amino acids. The V gene's germline CDR1 is PRHDT and CDR2 FYEKMQ (reference sequence). DNA of the CDR3: TGTGCCAGCAGCCCAACACGAAATGAAAAACTGTTTTTT. Translation: CASSPTRNEKLFF. The whole variable domain, filled in from reference TRBV13 and TRBJ1-4, reads AAGVIQSPRHLIKEKRETATLKCYPIPRHDTVYWYQQGPGQDPQFLISFYEKMQSDKGSIPDRFSAQQFSDYHSELNMSSLELGDSALYFCASSPTRNEKLFFGSGTQLSVL.

This clone was found a few times. The chain recombines TRBV30 with TRBJ1-5; D might be TRBD1 (5 bases). V lost 0 bases and J lost 6, with 15 bases in between. The germline V gene encodes CDR1 GTSNPN and CDR2 SVGIG (reference sequence). This CDR3 has 15 amino acids. CDR3 sequence: CAWSVRQPGGQPQHF. Written as DNA, the CDR3 is TGTGCCTGGAGTGTAAGACAGCCCGGGGGTCAGCCCCAGCATTTT. The full variable domain, rest sourced from reference TRBV30 and TRBJ1-5, is SQTIHQWPATLVQPVGSPLSLECTVEGTSNPNLYWYRQAAGRGLQLLFYSVGIGQISSEVPQNLSASRPQDRQFILSSKKLLLSDSGFYLCAWSVRQPGGQPQHFGDGTRLSIL.

This sequence joins TRBV18 and TRBJ2-7; TRBD2 matches at 9 bases. This CDR3 has 14 residues. CDR1 KGHSH and CDR2 LQKENI come from the germline V gene. V trimming: 4 bases; J trimming: 4 bases; junction bases outside the gene matches: 5. In DNA form, the CDR3 reads TGTGCCAGCTCACTGTTAGCGGGGGAATACGAGCAGTACTTC. It codes for CASSLLAGEYEQYF.

This clone came up once. The V call is TRBV2, the J call TRBJ1-2; TRBD1 might be the D (5 bases). Germline-derived CDR1 and CDR2 are SNHLY and FYNNEI. Deletions cut 8 bases from V and 6 bases from J, with 10 bases between. The CDR3 extends over 11 amino acids. The CDR3 is CASRREDGYTF. CDR3 sequence (DNA): TGTGCCAGCCGCAGGGAGGATGGCTACACCTTC.

In this sample, this clone turned up a few times. The chain is built from TRBV30 and TRBJ1-1; D may be TRBD1 (6 bases). This CDR3 is built from 14 residues. Germline CDR1 GTSNPN, CDR2 SVGIG (reference sequence). Trimming removed 1 base at V and 2 bases at J, with 11 bases between. CDR3 bases: TGTGCCTGGAGTGGAAACAGGGATAACACTGAAGCTTTCTTT. It is translated as CAWSGNRDNTEAFF.

The chain uses TRBV7-2 and TRBJ1-1, with 7 bases identical to TRBD1. Germline V gives CDR1 SGHTA, CDR2 FQGNSA. The V and J ends lost 5 bases and 4 bases, in that order; junction bases with no gene match: 7. The CDR3 has 14 residues. The CDR3 bases are TGTGCCAGCAGCCGACAGGGCGAAGGCACTGAAGCTTTCTTT. Translating it yields CASSRQGEGTEAFF.

There are a few counts of this clone. This chain connects TRBV5-1 to TRBJ2-1; 10 nucleotides line up with TRBD1. CDR3 size: 15 residues. The germline V gene has CDR1 SGHRS and CDR2 YFSETQ. After removal of 3 bases from V and 6 bases from J, the junction contained 6 bases not matched to a gene. CDR3 in amino acids: CASSSTGGRLNEQFF. The DNA for the CDR3 is TGCGCCAGCAGCTCGACAGGGGGCCGGCTCAATGAGCAGTTCTTC.

The chain uses TRBV18 and TRBJ2-1; a weak D match, TRBD1 (6 bases). The CDR3 spans 16 residues. Germline V CDR1 and CDR2: KGHSH, LQKENI. V was cut by 6 bases and J by 0 bases, with 15 bases left in between. The CDR3 loop reads CASSRPGETSYNEQFF. The CDR3 nucleotides read TGTGCCAGCTCTAGACCAGGGGAAACCTCCTACAATGAGCAGTTCTTC.

The sample holds a few counts of this clone. The V call is TRBV7-9, the J call TRBJ1-2; tentatively, D is TRBD1 (6 bases). V lost 4 bases to trimming and J lost 7 bases, with 16 bases between them. Germline loops: CDR1 SEHNR, CDR2 FQNEAQ (reference sequence). This CDR3 comprises 14 residues. As DNA, the CDR3 is TGTGCCAGCAGCTCCTCACAGGGTGTTCGTGGCTACACCTTC. Encoded protein: CASSSSQGVRGYTF. Drawing the rest from reference TRBV7-9 and TRBJ1-2, the complete variable domain is DTGVSQNPRHKITKRGQNVTFRCDPISEHNRLYWYRQTLGQGPEFLTYFQNEAQLEKSRLLSDRFSAERPKGSFSTLEIQRTEQGDSAMYLCASSSSQGVRGYTFGSGTRLTVV.

CDR3 protein: CASSPTPRAGGANPGELFF. For the CDR3, the DNA is TGCGCCAGCAGCCCCACCCCTAGGGCCGGGGGGGCCAACCCCGGGGAGCTGTTTTTT. V and J are TRBV4-3 and TRBJ2-2; 8 nucleotides align to TRBD2. The CDR3 has 19 residues. Per germline, CDR1 LGHNA and CDR2 YSLEER. Trimming cost V 4 bases and J 6 bases; bases outside gene matches: 19.

This clone was recorded a few times. V gene TRBV11-2 combines with J gene TRBJ2-1, with 9 bases that match TRBD2. The CDR3 is made up of 16 amino acids. The germline CDR1 and CDR2 sequences are SGHAT and FQNNGV. V lost 6 bases to trimming and J lost 7 bases; unmatched junction nucleotides: 13. The CDR3 protein is CASSIGRLAGSNEQFF. The CDR3 DNA reads TGTGCCAGCAGTATTGGTCGTCTAGCGGGATCAAATGAGCAGTTCTTC.

V usage is TRBV6-5 and J usage is TRBJ1-1, with D unresolved. Trimming left V 4 bases short and J 1 base short, with 7 bases between. CDR3 length equals 13 residues. Germline CDR1 and CDR2: MNHEY and SVGAGI. Here the CDR3 reads CASSFSGNTEAFF. As DNA, the CDR3 is TGTGCCAGCAGTTTCAGCGGGAACACTGAAGCTTTCTTT.

The genes are TRBV7-2 and TRBJ1-2; D is unresolved. The CDR3 length is 13 residues. Germline-derived CDR1 and CDR2 are SGHTA and FQGNSA. Trimming took off 3 bases at V and 4 bases at J, with 9 bases between the two ends. The CDR3 nucleotides read TGTGCCAGCAGCTTTCCAACCGGCTATGGCTACACCTTC. As protein: CASSFPTGYGYTF.

This sequence joins TRBV6-4 and TRBJ2-2; no clear D gene. The CDR3 loop spans 14 amino acids. The germline V gene encodes CDR1 MRHNA and CDR2 SNTAGT. Trimming removed 0 bases from V and 7 bases from J, with 9 bases in between. The CDR3 DNA follows: TGTGCCAGCAGTGACTCTAGCTCTGGCGGGGAGCTGTTTTTT. Its protein product is CASSDSSSGGELFF.

The J gene is TRBJ2-2, the V gene TRBV2, with D possibly being TRBD2 (5 bases). The CDR3 has 14 residues. V was clipped by 4 bases and J by 5 bases, with 11 bases between them. Germline V lookup: CDR1 SNHLY, CDR2 FYNNEI. The CDR3 bases are TGTGCCAGCAGTGGTGGACTGGGGACCGGGGAGCTGTTTTTT. It codes for CASSGGLGTGELFF.

This clone came up a few times. The V gene is TRBV5-4, the J gene TRBJ1-2; D is unresolved. The germline V gene encodes CDR1 SGHNT and CDR2 YYREEE (reference sequence). The ends were cut back, 1 base at V and 0 bases at J, with 7 bases in the middle. The CDR3 loop spans 14 amino acids. In nucleotides, the CDR3 is TGTGCCAGCAGCTTGACGGGAACTAACTATGGCTACACCTTC. The encoded protein is CASSLTGTNYGYTF.

This chain uses TRBV30 with TRBJ1-1; a possible D gene is TRBD1 (5 bases). Per the germline V gene, CDR1 is GTSNPN and CDR2 is SVGIG (reference sequence). The CDR3 is made up of 12 amino acids. V shed 8 bases and J shed 5 bases, with 15 bases lying between them. The CDR3, as DNA: TGTGCCCGACGGGGGTATCGGACTGAAGCTTTCTTT. Translation gives CARRGYRTEAFF.

The chain joins TRBV28 to TRBJ2-3, with a weak D call TRBD2 (6 bases). The germline CDR1 and CDR2 sequences are MDHEN and SYDVKM. This CDR3 has 15 residues. V lost 3 bases to trimming and J lost 6 bases, with 16 bases between them. The CDR3 coding sequence is TGTGCCAGCAGTTTGCGACTAGGCTCAGTGGATACGCAGTATTTT. Protein: CASSLRLGSVDTQYF.

In this sample, this clone turned up a few times. The chain combines TRBV7-2 with TRBJ2-1; D is possibly TRBD2 (5 bases). V lost 4 bases to trimming and J lost 8 bases, with 9 bases between them. Germline V lookup: CDR1 SGHTA, CDR2 FQGNSA. The CDR3 is 12 residues long. The DNA of the CDR3 is TGTGCCAGCAGCTATGGGAGCGATGAGCAGTTCTTC. This encodes CASSYGSDEQFF.

A few counts support this clone. The V and J genes are TRBV30 and TRBJ1-1; TRBD1 matches 7 bases. CDR3 length: 14 amino acids. Germline trimming cut 8 bases from V and 3 bases from J; bases unmatched to any gene: 12. Germline CDR1 GTSNPN, CDR2 SVGIG (reference sequence). CDR3 DNA sequence: TGTGCCGGTCTCCGGGACAGAGAGTACACTGAAGCTTTCTTT. This translates into CAGLRDREYTEAFF. Combining the CDR3 with reference TRBV30 and TRBJ1-1 gives the whole variable domain SQTIHQWPATLVQPVGSPLSLECTVEGTSNPNLYWYRQAAGRGLQLLFYSVGIGQISSEVPQNLSASRPQDRQFILSSKKLLLSDSGFYLCAGLRDREYTEAFFGQGTRLTVV.